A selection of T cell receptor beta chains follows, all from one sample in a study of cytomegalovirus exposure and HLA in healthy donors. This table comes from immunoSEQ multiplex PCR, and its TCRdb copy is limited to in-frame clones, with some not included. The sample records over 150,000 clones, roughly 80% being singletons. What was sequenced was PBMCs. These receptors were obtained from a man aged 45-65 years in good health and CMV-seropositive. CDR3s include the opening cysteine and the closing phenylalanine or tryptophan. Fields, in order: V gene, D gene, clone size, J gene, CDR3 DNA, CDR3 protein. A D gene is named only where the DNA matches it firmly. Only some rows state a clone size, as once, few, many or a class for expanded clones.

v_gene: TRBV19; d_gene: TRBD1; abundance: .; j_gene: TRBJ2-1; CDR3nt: TGTGCCAGTAGGACAGGGGACTTGTACTACAATGAGCAGTTCTTC; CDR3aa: CASRTGDLYYNEQFF
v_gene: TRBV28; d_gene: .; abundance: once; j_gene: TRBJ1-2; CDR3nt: TGTGCCAGCAGTTTAGAGCAGCGCTATGGCTACACCTTC; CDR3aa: CASSLEQRYGYTF
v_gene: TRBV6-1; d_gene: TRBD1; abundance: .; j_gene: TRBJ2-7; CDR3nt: TGTGCCAGCATACCCCGGGACAGGGCCTACGAGCAGTACTTC; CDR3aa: CASIPRDRAYEQYF
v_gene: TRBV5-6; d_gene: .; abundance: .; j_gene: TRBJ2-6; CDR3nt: TGTGCCAGCAGCTTGGACAGGGCTAGCTCTGGGGCCAACGTCCTGACTTTC; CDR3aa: CASSLDRASSGANVLTF
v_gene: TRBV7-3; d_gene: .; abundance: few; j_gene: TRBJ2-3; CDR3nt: TGTGCCAGCAGCTTGGGGCAACCCCAAGATACGCAGTATTTT; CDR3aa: CASSLGQPQDTQYF
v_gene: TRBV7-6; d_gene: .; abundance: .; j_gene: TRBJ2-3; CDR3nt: TGTGCCAGCAGCTTAGCAATGGCAGGGACAGATACGCAGTATTTT; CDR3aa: CASSLAMAGTDTQYF
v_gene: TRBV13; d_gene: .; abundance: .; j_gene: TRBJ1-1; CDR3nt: TGTGCCAGCAGCTACCCCCCCTTTGAGGTGAGGTTCACTGAAGCTTTCTTT; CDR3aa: CASSYPPFEVRFTEAFF
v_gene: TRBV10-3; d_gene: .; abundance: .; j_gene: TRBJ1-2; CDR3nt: TGTGCCATCAGTGAGTCGGTCAGGGGAATGGGAGGCTACACCTTC; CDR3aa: CAISESVRGMGGYTF
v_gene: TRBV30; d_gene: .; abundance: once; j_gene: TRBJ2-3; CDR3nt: TGTGCCTGGAATAGATTCACAGATACGCAGTATTTT; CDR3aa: CAWNRFTDTQYF
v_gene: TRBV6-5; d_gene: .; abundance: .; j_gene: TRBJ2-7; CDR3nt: TGTGCCAGCAGTCTCCAAGTGGGAGGCCACTTAGCGCAGTACTTC; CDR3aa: CASSLQVGGHLAQYF
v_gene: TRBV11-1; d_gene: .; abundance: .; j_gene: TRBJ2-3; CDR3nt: TGTGCCAGCAGCCGAAGTACTGTCCTGCAGGTCACAGATACGCAGTATTTT; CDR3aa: CASSRSTVLQVTDTQYF
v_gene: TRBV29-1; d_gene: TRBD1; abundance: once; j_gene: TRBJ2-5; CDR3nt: TGCAGCGTCCATCGCCCCCGGACAGGGAGAAGTCAAGAGACCCAGTACTTC; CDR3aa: CSVHRPRTGRSQETQYF
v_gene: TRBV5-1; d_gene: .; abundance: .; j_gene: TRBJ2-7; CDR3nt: TGCGCCAGCAGCTTGGGGGGGGTGCCGGAGCAGTACTTC; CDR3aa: CASSLGGVPEQYF
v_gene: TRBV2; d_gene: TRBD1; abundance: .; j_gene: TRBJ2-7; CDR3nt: TGTGCCAGCAGGGCCGGGACAGCATCAACCTACGAGCAGTACTTC; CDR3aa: CASRAGTASTYEQYF
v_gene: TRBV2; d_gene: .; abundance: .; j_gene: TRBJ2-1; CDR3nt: TGTGCCGGGGATAGGGGGGGGTTGACAGGTGAGCAGTTCTTC; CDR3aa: CAGDRGGLTGEQFF
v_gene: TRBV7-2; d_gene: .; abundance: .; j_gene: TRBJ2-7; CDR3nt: TGTGCCAGCAGCTTAGAGGCGGAGGGCTCCTACGAGCAGTACTTC; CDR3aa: CASSLEAEGSYEQYF
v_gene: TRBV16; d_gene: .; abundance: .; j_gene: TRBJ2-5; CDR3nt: TGTGCCAGCAGCCACCAGGGGCATCAAGAGACCCAGTACTTC; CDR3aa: CASSHQGHQETQYF
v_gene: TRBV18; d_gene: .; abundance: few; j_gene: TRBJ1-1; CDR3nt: TGTGCCAGCTCACCTCAGGGAAACACTGAAGCTTTCTTT; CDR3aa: CASSPQGNTEAFF
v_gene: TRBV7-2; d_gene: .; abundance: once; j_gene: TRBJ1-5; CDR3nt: TGTGCCAGCAGCTTCACAGGGTTCGACAATCAGCCCCAGCATTTT; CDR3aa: CASSFTGFDNQPQHF
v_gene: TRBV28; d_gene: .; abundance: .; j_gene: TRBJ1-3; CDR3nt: TGTGCCAGCAGTTTTTCTGTCGGCGGTAGCTCTGGAAACACCATATATTTT; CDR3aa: CASSFSVGGSSGNTIYF
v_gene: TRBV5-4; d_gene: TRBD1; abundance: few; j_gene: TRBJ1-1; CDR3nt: TGTGCCAGCAGCGTGGGACAGAGAGTTGAAGCTTTCTTT; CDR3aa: CASSVGQRVEAFF
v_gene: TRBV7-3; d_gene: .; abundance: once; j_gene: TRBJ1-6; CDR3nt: TGTGCCAGCGGCTTGTCCCAAATTGCACCCCTCCACTTT; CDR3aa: CASGLSQIAPLHF
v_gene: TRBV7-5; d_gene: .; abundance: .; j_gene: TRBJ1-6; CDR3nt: TGTGCCAGAAGCTTAGATTCAGGGTCTAATTCACCCCTCCACTTT; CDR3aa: CARSLDSGSNSPLHF
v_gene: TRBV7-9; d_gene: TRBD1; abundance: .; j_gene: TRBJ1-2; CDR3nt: TGTGCCAGCAGCTTAACCGGACAGGGGGCTTTTTTGCATGGCTACACCTTC; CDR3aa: CASSLTGQGAFLHGYTF
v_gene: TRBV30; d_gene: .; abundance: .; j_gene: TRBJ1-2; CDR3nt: TGTGCCTGGAGTGAGAGGGTCGGAGGGAATGGCTACACCTTC; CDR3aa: CAWSERVGGNGYTF
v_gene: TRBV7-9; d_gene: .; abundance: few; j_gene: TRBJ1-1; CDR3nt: TGTGCCAGCAGCACCACGGGTGGGTCTTCTGAAGCTTTCTTT; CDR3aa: CASSTTGGSSEAFF
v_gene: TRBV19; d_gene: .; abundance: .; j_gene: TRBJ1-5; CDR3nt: TGTGCCAGTAGTTCAAGCCTCTTTTGGAGCGATCAGCCCCAGCATTTT; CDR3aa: CASSSSLFWSDQPQHF
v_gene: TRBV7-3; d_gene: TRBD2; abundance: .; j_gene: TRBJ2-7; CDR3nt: TGTGCCAGCAGCCGCCAAGCGGGAGGTTCCTACGAGCAGTACTTC; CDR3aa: CASSRQAGGSYEQYF
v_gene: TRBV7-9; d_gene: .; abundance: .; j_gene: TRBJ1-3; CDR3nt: TGTGCCAGCAGCTTCCTAGGTGGCGGGGGAAACACCATATATTTT; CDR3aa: CASSFLGGGGNTIYF
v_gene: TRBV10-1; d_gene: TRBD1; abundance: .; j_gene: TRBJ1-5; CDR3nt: TGCGCCAGCAGTGAGAGGGGGATACAGGGGAAAAATCAGCCCCAGCATTTT; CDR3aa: CASSERGIQGKNQPQHF
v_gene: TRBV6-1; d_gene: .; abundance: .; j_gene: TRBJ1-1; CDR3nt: TGTGCCAGCAGGACACCGGGGGTGAACACTGAAGCTTTCTTT; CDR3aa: CASRTPGVNTEAFF
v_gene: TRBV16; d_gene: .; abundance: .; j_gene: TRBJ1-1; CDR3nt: TGTGCCAGCAGCCAATTATCGGAGGGAACTGAAGCTTTCTTT; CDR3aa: CASSQLSEGTEAFF
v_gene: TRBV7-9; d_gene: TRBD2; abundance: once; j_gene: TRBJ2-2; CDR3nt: TGTGCCAGCAGCCTTCTAGCGGAGAACACCGGGGAGCTGTTTTTT; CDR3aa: CASSLLAENTGELFF
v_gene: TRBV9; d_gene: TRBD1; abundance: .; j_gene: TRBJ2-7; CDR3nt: TGTGCCAGCAGCGTAGGACAGGGCAGCAGGTACGAGCAGTACTTC; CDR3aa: CASSVGQGSRYEQYF
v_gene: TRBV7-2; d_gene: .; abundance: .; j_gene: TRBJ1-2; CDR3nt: TGTGCCAGCAGCTTGGGCCAGGTCTCCTATGGCTACACCTTC; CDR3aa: CASSLGQVSYGYTF
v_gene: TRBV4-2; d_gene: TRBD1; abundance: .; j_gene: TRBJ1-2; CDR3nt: TGTGCCAGCAGCCAAGGAGACAGGGGAGCGAACTATGGCTACACCTTC; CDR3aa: CASSQGDRGANYGYTF
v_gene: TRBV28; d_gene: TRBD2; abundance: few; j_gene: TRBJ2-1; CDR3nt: TGTGCCAGCAGTTTCGGCGGGAGCTACAATGAGCAGTTCTTC; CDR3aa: CASSFGGSYNEQFF
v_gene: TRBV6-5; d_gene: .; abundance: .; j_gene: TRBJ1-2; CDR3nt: TGTGCCGCCGGGGATGGAAACTATGGCTACACCTTC; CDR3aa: CAAGDGNYGYTF
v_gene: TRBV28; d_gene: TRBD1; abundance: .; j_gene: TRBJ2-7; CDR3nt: TGTGCCAGCCCCCCAGGGACAGGTCTCGACGAGCAGTACTTC; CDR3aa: CASPPGTGLDEQYF
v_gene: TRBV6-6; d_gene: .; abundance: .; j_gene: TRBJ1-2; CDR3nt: TGTGCCAGCAGCTTCCAGTATGGCTACACCTTC; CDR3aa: CASSFQYGYTF
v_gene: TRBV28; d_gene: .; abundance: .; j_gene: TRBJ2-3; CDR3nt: TGTGCCAGCAGTTCCACCTATGTCACAGATACGCAGTATTTT; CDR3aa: CASSSTYVTDTQYF
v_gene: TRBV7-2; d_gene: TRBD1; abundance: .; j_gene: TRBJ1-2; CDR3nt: TGTGCCAGCAGCCCCGACAGGGCCCGCCTTTCTATCGGCTACACCTTC; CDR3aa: CASSPDRARLSIGYTF